Following are 23 T cell receptor beta chains from one sample sequenced in a study of T cell changes during pregnancy in multiple sclerosis. The data were produced by immunoSEQ multiplex PCR, yet TCRdb's version contains in-frame clones alone and is incomplete. The sample has 38,000 or so clones, 80% to 95% seen once. Material: CD4+ T cells from peripheral blood mononuclear cells, obtained in the third trimester of pregnancy. These receptors came from a female donor with multiple sclerosis, enrolled in a pregnancy study.

The chain couples TRBV11-1 to TRBJ2-5; D may be TRBD2 (5 bases). CDR3 length: 14 residues. The V end lost 5 bases, the J end lost 3 bases, and 13 bases lay between the germline ends. Germline V lookup: CDR1 SGHAT, CDR2 FQDESV (reference sequence). The CDR3 nucleotides are TGTGCCAGCAGCCCCCGCCCGGGGAAAGAGACCCAGTACTTC. It translates to CASSPRPGKETQYF.

CDR3 residues: CASSPLGSGHIQYF. For the CDR3, the DNA is TGTGCCAGCAGTCCTCTGGGTAGCGGCCACATTCAGTACTTC. The V call is TRBV27, the J call TRBJ2-4; D is perhaps TRBD2 (6 bases). The V gene lost 5 bases and the J gene lost 8 bases, with 16 bases spanning the gap. This CDR3 is 14 amino acids long. The germline V gene encodes CDR1 MNHEY and CDR2 SMNVEV (reference sequence).

The chain employs TRBV14 and TRBJ1-1; D is unclear. V lost 4 bases and J lost 1, with 7 bases in between. CDR3 length equals 13 residues. CDR1 SGHDN and CDR2 FVKESK come from the germline V gene. CDR3 loop: CASSPGWNTEAFF. The CDR3 coding sequence is TGTGCCAGCAGCCCCGGGTGGAACACTGAAGCTTTCTTT.

This clone is a singleton in its sample. This chain connects TRBV9 to TRBJ2-7; tentative D call: TRBD1 (5 bases). With 2 bases removed from V and 6 bases from J, the gap between germline ends came to 15 bases. Germline-derived CDR1 and CDR2 are SGDLS and YYNGEE. The CDR3 runs to 14 residues. CDR3 nucleotides: TGTGCCAGCAGCGTGGGGTCGTCAACAGGCGAGCAGTACTTC. Its protein is CASSVGSSTGEQYF. The entire variable domain, with the rest obtained from reference TRBV9 and TRBJ2-7, is as follows: DSGVTQTPKHLITATGQRVTLRCSPRSGDLSVYWYQQSLDQGLQFLIQYYNGEERAKGNILERFSAQQFPDLHSELNLSSLELGDSALYFCASSVGSSTGEQYFGPGTRLTVT.

This chain joins TRBV29-1 and TRBJ1-1; D possibly corresponds to TRBD1 (6 bases). Germline-derived CDR1 and CDR2 are SQVTM and ANQGSEA. V lost 4 bases and J 6 bases, leaving 21 bases between the germline ends. The CDR3 extends over 15 amino acids. The CDR3 spells CSVAGGALESAEAFF. CDR3 DNA sequence: TGCAGCGTTGCTGGGGGCGCGTTAGAATCCGCTGAAGCTTTCTTT.

This clone came up once. The chain links TRBV7-9 to TRBJ1-1; perhaps TRBD1 as D (6 bases). The CDR3 consists of 17 residues. Germline loops: CDR1 SEHNR, CDR2 FQNEAQ (reference sequence). V gave up 7 bases and J gave up 1 base, with 22 bases separating them. CDR3 region: CASTTLGQGKTNTEAFF. CDR3 sequence (DNA): TGTGCCAGCACCACGCTGGGGCAGGGGAAAACGAACACTGAAGCTTTCTTT.

This clone appeared a single time. The CDR3 coding sequence is TGTGCCAGCAGTTCTGGGACTAGGGGACGCACAGATACGCAGTATTTT. Amino acids: CASSSGTRGRTDTQYF. This chain joins TRBV27 and TRBJ2-3; 8 bases align to TRBD2. Germline trimming cut 4 bases from V and 1 base from J; bases unmatched to any gene: 7. The CDR3 covers 16 residues. Germline assignment: CDR1 MNHEY and CDR2 SMNVEV (reference sequence).

The V gene is TRBV6-6, the J gene TRBJ1-4, with D hard to call. This CDR3 is built from 13 residues. Germline CDR1 is MNHNY and CDR2 is SVGAGI (reference sequence). Between the trimmed V and J ends, which lost 1 base and 6 bases, there was a span of 6 bases. The CDR3 nucleotides read TGTGCCAGCAGTTACTGGAGTGATGAAAAACTGTTTTTT. Translation: CASSYWSDEKLFF.

CDR3 residues: CASRGAETQYF. The CDR3 nucleotides read TGTGCCAGTAGGGGAGCAGAGACCCAGTACTTC. V gene TRBV19 combines with J gene TRBJ2-5; maybe TRBD2 (5 bases). The V gene lost 6 bases and the J gene lost 4 bases, with 6 bases spanning the gap. This CDR3 region has 11 residues. Germline-derived CDR1 and CDR2 are LNHDA and SQIVND (reference sequence).

The CDR3 coding sequence is TGTGCCAGCAGTTCCCCGAAAGGGGTGTTTGATGGCTACACCTTC. Translating it yields CASSSPKGVFDGYTF. V is TRBV6-5 and J is TRBJ1-2, with a tentative D call TRBD1 (5 bases). Germline V CDR1 and CDR2: MNHEY, SVGAGI. The CDR3 is 15 amino acids. V was clipped by 4 bases and J by 6 bases, with 18 bases between them.

The chain has TRBV19 and TRBJ2-5, with TRBD2 matching over 14 bases. Trimming removed 4 bases from V and 4 bases from J; junction bases left unmatched: 2. Germline assignment: CDR1 LNHDA and CDR2 SQIVND (reference sequence). CDR3 size: 15 residues. Here the CDR3 reads CASSTGTSGRETQYF. The CDR3 DNA sequence: TGTGCCAGTAGTACCGGGACTAGCGGGAGAGAGACCCAGTACTTC.

The V gene is TRBV6-1, the J gene TRBJ2-1, with D perhaps matching TRBD2 (5 bases). The germline gives CDR1 MNHNS, CDR2 SASEGT. The length of the CDR3 is 13 residues. V dropped 3 bases and J dropped 6 bases, with 9 bases sitting between them. CDR3 DNA sequence: TGTGCCAGCAGTGACGGGATAGGCAATGAGCAGTTCTTC. This gives the protein CASSDGIGNEQFF.

This clone is a singleton in its sample. The chain recombines TRBV4-3 with TRBJ1-2; D uncertain. This CDR3 region has 15 residues. Germline loops: CDR1 LGHNA, CDR2 YSLEER. Trimming cost V 1 base and J 2 bases, with 11 bases left between them. CDR3 loop: CASSQVLGENYGYTF. The DNA for the CDR3 is TGCGCCAGCAGCCAAGTCCTTGGAGAAAACTATGGCTACACCTTC.

The chain recombines TRBV28 with TRBJ2-7; 11 positions match TRBD1. The CDR3 contains 12 residues. V shed 10 bases and J 4 bases; nucleotides not matched to a gene: 3. Germline V lookup: CDR1 MDHEN, CDR2 SYDVKM. The CDR3 region is CATDRGLYEQYF. The CDR3 DNA reads TGTGCCACGGACAGGGGGCTGTACGAGCAGTACTTC.

The genes are TRBV7-8 and TRBJ2-1, with D uncertain. Trimming removed 4 bases from V and 5 bases from J, with 15 bases in between. Germline V lookup: CDR1 SGHVS, CDR2 FQNEAQ. CDR3 size: 15 residues. CDR3 in DNA: TGTGCCAGCAGCTCCACCTCCCTAGGAGACAATGAGCAGTTCTTC. As protein: CASSSTSLGDNEQFF. Full variable domain (outside the CDR3, taken from reference TRBV7-8 and TRBJ2-1): GAGVSQSPRYKVAKRGQDVALRCDPISGHVSLFWYQQALGQGPEFLTYFQNEAQLDKSGLPSDRFFAERPEGSVSTLKIQRTQQEDSAVYLCASSSTSLGDNEQFFGPGTRLTVL.

The chain couples TRBV18 to TRBJ1-1; 7 nucleotides agree with TRBD1. Germline-derived CDR1 and CDR2 are KGHSH and LQKENI. The V segment lost 5 bases and the J segment 7 bases; nucleotides outside the gene matches: 7. CDR3 length: 13 amino acids. The CDR3 sequence is CASSYGQAREAFF. CDR3 in DNA: TGTGCCAGCTCATACGGACAGGCGCGTGAAGCTTTCTTT.

CDR3 DNA: TGTGCCAGCAGCCCCTTCGGGGTTAAGGAAAAACTGTTTTTT. This gives the protein CASSPFGVKEKLFF. The chain recombines TRBV28 with TRBJ1-4, with no clear D. Germline V CDR1 and CDR2: MDHEN, SYDVKM. Trimming removed 6 bases from V and 8 bases from J, with 16 bases in between. This CDR3 is 14 amino acids long.

This clone was recorded only once. The gene calls are TRBV5-1 and TRBJ2-1; 7 bases match TRBD1. The V gene's germline CDR1 is SGHRS and CDR2 YFSETQ. The V and J ends lost 6 bases and 1 base, in that order; junction bases with no gene match: 22. The length of the CDR3 is 20 residues. The CDR3 spells CASNPGEGQFRSLSYNEQFF. The CDR3 DNA is TGCGCCAGCAACCCAGGAGAGGGACAGTTCCGATCTTTATCCTACAATGAGCAGTTCTTC.

The genes are TRBV6-5 and TRBJ1-1, with a possible D match to TRBD1 (5 bases). V was pared by 0 bases and J by 4 bases, with 12 bases between. CDR3 length equals 15 residues. Germline V lookup: CDR1 MNHEY, CDR2 SVGAGI. The CDR3 nucleotides are TGTGCCAGCAGTTACTCGAACAGGAAGGGCACTGAAGCTTTCTTT. Translating gives CASSYSNRKGTEAFF.

The chain is built from TRBV9 and TRBJ2-7; 9 bases fit TRBD1. After removal of 0 bases from V and 0 bases from J, the junction contained 7 bases not matched to a gene. CDR1 is SGDLS, CDR2 YYNGEE, per germline. The CDR3 runs to 17 residues. This CDR3 is CASSVAEGQGDSYEQYF. The CDR3 DNA follows: TGTGCCAGCAGCGTAGCCGAGGGACAGGGAGACTCCTACGAGCAGTACTTC.

This chain uses TRBV7-3 with TRBJ2-1; 7 nucleotides agree with TRBD1. Looked up from germline, CDR1 is SGHTA and CDR2 is FQGTGA. There are 15 residues in the CDR3. Germline trimming cut 4 bases from V and 0 bases from J; bases unmatched to any gene: 3. The CDR3 bases are TGTGCCAGCAGCTGGACAGGCAGCTCCTACAATGAGCAGTTCTTC. This sequence encodes CASSWTGSSYNEQFF.

To note about this clone: This CDR3 is also generated by other DNA sequences in the sample. The chain combines TRBV9 with TRBJ2-1; D is uncertain. CDR1 and CDR2 (germline): SGDLS, YYNGEE. This CDR3 contains 11 residues. V was trimmed by 5 bases and J by 5 bases, leaving 5 bases between them. The DNA of the CDR3 is TGTGCCAGCAGTTTAGACAATGAGCAGTTCTTC. It translates to CASSLDNEQFF.

The chain carries TRBV5-1 and TRBJ2-1; 7 bases align to TRBD2. V dropped 0 bases and J dropped 9; count of bases not matched to a gene: 3. Germline loops: CDR1 SGHRS, CDR2 YFSETQ. CDR3 length equals 13 residues. The CDR3 here is CASSLAASGEQFF. DNA for the CDR3: TGCGCCAGCAGCTTGGCCGCTAGCGGTGAGCAGTTCTTC.